The 20 T cell receptor beta chains listed next were all sequenced from one sample in a study of PD-L1 blockade in urothelial cancer. Stated time point: peripheral blood 6 weeks after treatment start. TCRdb's copy holds only in-frame clones and misses some; the assay was immunoSEQ multiplex PCR. The sample includes about 120,000 clones, roughly 90% of them seen just once. The sequencing here drew on PBMCs, taken around atezolizumab (anti-PD-L1) treatment. The receptors were sampled from a man aged 55-75 years with urothelial cancer.

The V and J genes are TRBV27 and TRBJ1-1; 10 bases are a match to TRBD1. CDR1 is MNHEY, CDR2 SMNVEV, per germline (reference sequence). The CDR3 covers 15 residues. J lost 5 bases, V lost 0 bases, and 3 bases had no gene match. The CDR3 sequence: CASSLSGTGETEAFF. The CDR3 region has the DNA TGTGCCAGCAGTTTATCCGGGACAGGGGAGACTGAAGCTTTCTTT.

V is TRBV7-3 and J is TRBJ2-2; 13 nucleotides match TRBD2. Germline trimming cut 2 bases from V and 6 bases from J; bases unmatched to any gene: 9. This CDR3 contains 18 residues. The V gene's germline CDR1 is SGHTA and CDR2 FQGTGA. This CDR3 is CASSLYPLGLAGAGELFF. Written as DNA, the CDR3 is TGTGCCAGCAGCTTATACCCCCTCGGACTAGCGGGAGCCGGGGAGCTGTTTTTT. Based on the CDR3 plus reference TRBV7-3 and TRBJ2-2, the full variable domain is GAGVSQTPSNKVTEKGKYVELRCDPISGHTALYWYRQSLGQGPEFLIYFQGTGAADDSGLPNDRFFAVRPEGSVSTLKIQRTERGDSAVYLCASSLYPLGLAGAGELFFGEGSRLTVL.

This rearrangement joins TRBV9 to TRBJ2-1; 11 nucleotides match TRBD2. The trim removed 4 bases at V and 0 bases at J, leaving 9 bases unmatched. The CDR3 is 18 residues long. CDR1 and CDR2 (germline): SGDLS, YYNGEE. The CDR3 coding sequence is TGTGCCAGCAGCCTAGGACTAGCGGGCCAAAGCTCCTACAATGAGCAGTTCTTC. As protein: CASSLGLAGQSSYNEQFF.

The rearrangement joins TRBV9 to TRBJ2-2; 15 bases align to TRBD2. The V gene end was trimmed by 4 bases and the J gene end by 0 bases; junction bases not matched to a gene: 10. This CDR3 region has 20 residues. From germline, CDR1 is SGDLS and CDR2 YYNGEE. In DNA, the CDR3 is TGTGCCAGCAGCTCCCTCTCGGGACTAGCGGGGGGCTCGAACACCGGGGAGCTGTTTTTT. Translating it yields CASSSLSGLAGGSNTGELFF.

The chain recombines TRBV2 with TRBJ2-1, with 9 bases that match TRBD1. The CDR3 runs 15 residues. J lost 2 bases, V lost 6 bases, and 5 bases had no gene match. Germline CDR1 reads SNHLY; CDR2 reads FYNNEI. The CDR3 DNA reads TGTGCCAGCAGCGGAACAGGGGGCCCCTACAATGAGCAGTTCTTC. It is translated as CASSGTGGPYNEQFF.

The V call is TRBV29-1, the J call TRBJ1-1; D ambiguous. CDR1 and CDR2 (germline): SQVTM, ANQGSEA. With 7 bases removed from V and 5 bases from J, the gap between germline ends came to 14 bases. The CDR3 consists of 12 residues. The CDR3 DNA is TGCAGCGGCCTTGGATCGAGGACTGAAGCTTTCTTT. This gives the protein CSGLGSRTEAFF.

The chain links TRBV6-5 to TRBJ1-3; D is perhaps TRBD1 (5 bases). CDR3 length: 15 residues. Trimming shortened V by 5 bases and J by 6 bases, and 17 bases separated the two germline ends. The germline gives CDR1 MNHEY, CDR2 SVGAGI. CDR3 protein: CASSATQTRANTIYF. As DNA, the CDR3 is TGTGCCAGCAGTGCCACTCAGACCAGGGCAAACACCATATATTTT.

This rearrangement joins TRBV30 to TRBJ1-5, with unresolved D. In germline, CDR1 is GTSNPN, CDR2 SVGIG (reference sequence). V was trimmed by 6 bases and J by 8 bases, leaving 8 bases between them. This CDR3 region has 10 residues. The CDR3 coding sequence is TGTGCCTGCCCCCAGAAGCCCCAGCATTTT. Its translation is CACPQKPQHF.

The rearrangement links TRBV5-6 to TRBJ2-7, with D possibly matching TRBD1 (8 bases). V lost 0 bases and J 1 base, leaving 14 bases between the germline ends. CDR3 size: 16 residues. Germline CDR1 SGHDT, CDR2 YYEEEE. The CDR3 is CASSLGGGQASYEQYF. CDR3 coding DNA: TGTGCCAGCAGCTTGGGGGGGGGACAGGCGTCCTACGAGCAGTACTTC.

This chain links TRBV5-4 with TRBJ2-7, with TRBD1 matching 7 bases. Germline values: CDR1 SGHNT, CDR2 YYREEE (reference sequence). The CDR3 loop spans 14 amino acids. V lost 4 bases to trimming and J lost 1 base; unmatched junction nucleotides: 5. The CDR3 DNA reads as TGTGCCAGCAGCCCAGGGGGTCGTTCCTACGAGCAGTACTTC. Its protein product is CASSPGGRSYEQYF.

This clone was picked up one time. V usage is TRBV27 and J usage is TRBJ1-6; 10 nucleotides line up with TRBD1. CDR3 length: 16 residues. J was trimmed by 9 bases and V by 7 bases; bases with no gene match: 12. CDR1 and CDR2 from the germline V gene are MNHEY and SMNVEV (reference sequence). The CDR3, as DNA: TGTGCCAGCACCGAACGACAGGGGGCCGCGGGTTCACCCCTCCACTTT. Translation: CASTERQGAAGSPLHF.

This clone has a handful of counts. The CDR3 nucleotides are TGTGCCAGCATCGTCGAGGGCACGGGCGAGCAGTACTTC. Amino acids: CASIVEGTGEQYF. The genes are TRBV6-5 and TRBJ2-7; TRBD2 might be the D (5 bases). The CDR3 is made up of 13 amino acids. The V gene's germline CDR1 is MNHEY and CDR2 SVGAGI. Trimming took off 7 bases at V and 6 bases at J, with 16 bases between the two ends.

The V gene is TRBV4-3, the J gene TRBJ2-6; no clear D gene. Trimming removed 1 base at V and 0 bases at J, with 4 bases between. This CDR3 is built from 15 residues. Germline V lookup: CDR1 LGHNA, CDR2 YSLEER. The CDR3 bases are TGCGCCAGCAGCCAAGGAGACTCTGGGGCCAACGTCCTGACTTTC. Residues: CASSQGDSGANVLTF.

The chain employs TRBV6-6 and TRBJ1-5, with D tentatively TRBD1 (5 bases). The CDR3 covers 13 residues. The V end lost 10 bases, the J end lost 6 bases, and 16 bases lay between the germline ends. Germline CDR1 and CDR2: MNHNY and SVGAGI (reference sequence). CDR3: CATGFGTTQPQHF. CDR3 DNA: TGTGCCACGGGGTTCGGGACTACTCAGCCCCAGCATTTT.

The V and J genes are TRBV7-8 and TRBJ2-7, with 12 bases matching TRBD2. This CDR3 spans 13 amino acids. With 6 bases clipped from V and 7 bases from J, the junction kept 4 bases outside the gene matches. Germline values: CDR1 SGHVS, CDR2 FQNEAQ. The chain's CDR3 is CASRLAGGREQYF. The CDR3 DNA follows: TGTGCCAGCAGACTAGCGGGAGGTCGTGAGCAGTACTTC. Filled out from reference TRBV7-8 and TRBJ2-7, the complete variable domain reads GAGVSQSPRYKVAKRGQDVALRCDPISGHVSLFWYQQALGQGPEFLTYFQNEAQLDKSGLPSDRFFAERPEGSVSTLKIQRTQQEDSAVYLCASRLAGGREQYFGPGTRLTVT.

V and J are TRBV6-1 and TRBJ1-6; 7 bases map to TRBD1. The germline V gene encodes CDR1 MNHNS and CDR2 SASEGT. The V gene end was trimmed by 5 bases and the J gene end by 8 bases; junction bases not matched to a gene: 6. The CDR3 spans 14 residues. In DNA form, the CDR3 reads TGTGCCAGCAGTACGACAGGGTTGTATTCACCCCTCCACTTT. Translating gives CASSTTGLYSPLHF.

This clone was seen only once. V and J are TRBV9 and TRBJ1-3; D gene ambiguous. V was pared by 2 bases and J by 4 bases, with 10 bases between. The CDR3 is 14 residues long. Germline V CDR1 and CDR2: SGDLS, YYNGEE. The CDR3 region is CASSVGSGGNTIYF. The CDR3 nucleotides read TGTGCCAGCAGCGTTGGGTCCGGGGGAAACACCATATATTTT.

In its sample, this clone was seen a few times. This chain links TRBV19 with TRBJ2-1; TRBD1 agrees at 8 bases. This CDR3 has 15 residues. The germline CDR1 and CDR2 sequences are LNHDA and SQIVND (reference sequence). V trimming: 8 bases; J trimming: 6 bases; junction bases outside the gene matches: 12. CDR3 nucleotides: TGTGCCAGTTCCCCAACGACAGGGGTGGGCAATGAGCAGTTCTTC. This codes for CASSPTTGVGNEQFF.

J is TRBJ2-7 and V is TRBV18, with 14 positions matching TRBD2. V was clipped by 4 bases and J by 6 bases; unmatched bases: 8. Germline CDR1 KGHSH, CDR2 LQKENI. The CDR3 is 16 amino acids. The CDR3 here is CASSLFGTSGSGEQYF. CDR3 in DNA: TGTGCCAGCTCACTATTCGGGACTAGCGGGAGTGGCGAGCAGTACTTC.

The genes are TRBV7-2 and TRBJ1-3, with unresolved D. The ends were cut back, 0 bases at V and 0 bases at J, with 9 bases in the middle. The CDR3 is 16 residues long. Germline-derived CDR1 and CDR2 are SGHTA and FQGNSA. The CDR3: CASSLATTYSGNTIYF. The CDR3 DNA reads TGTGCCAGCAGCTTAGCGACGACATACTCTGGAAACACCATATATTTT.